The entry that follows covers one T cell receptor (beta chain) sequence. The source of the sample is a study of blood T cell repertoires in COVID-19. Across the whole study: Acute and convalescent COVID-19 specimens originated in the United States, Italy and Spain. T cells, B-cell-depleted T cells, or PBMCs supplied cDNA or gDNA.

Per germline, CDR1 WNHNN and CDR2 SYGVQD (reference sequence). J gave up 8 bases and V 4 bases, and 11 bases lay outside the gene matches. The CDR3 is 15 residues long. Authors' data handling: Amplified reference gene primers provided the basis for estimating nucleated cell counts. The repertoire was sequenced with immunoSEQ multiplex PCR; TCRdb's copy has only in-frame clones and lacks some. V, J and clone size reflect that table, while D and trimming were determined from the DNA. The sample contains approximately 74,000 clones, approximately 89% of which appear only once. This clonotype was sampled from a woman aged 60-75 years with active COVID-19. The sample taken for sequencing was peripheral blood. The chain is built from TRBV10-1 and TRBJ2-1; TRBD2 aligns across 7 bases. The CDR3 reads CASSVEREFFDEQFF. The CDR3 DNA reads as TGCGCCAGCAGTGTGGAGCGGGAATTTTTCGATGAGCAGTTCTTC.